The TCR beta chain under discussion was sequenced for a study of T cells after yellow fever vaccination. TCRdb called the 5' RACE reads again in MiXCR, with one record for every CDR3 protein. The data contain more than 20,000 distinct CDR3 sequences, around 5% of them singletons. This clonotype was observed at least ten times. Sequencing was performed on PBMCs, either bulk or a sorted T-cell subset (CD4+, CD8+, memory, or dextramer-sorted; not recorded which), taken approximately 40 days after the first yellow fever vaccination. The receptor was derived from a man aged 18 to 30 who received the YFV17D yellow fever vaccine.

Here the CDR3 reads CASSQDDQSIPDTQYF. The CDR3 region has the DNA TGCGCCAGCAGCCAAGATGACCAGTCCATCCCAGATACGCAGTATTTT. V and J are TRBV4-3 and TRBJ2-3; D not certain. The germline V gene encodes CDR1 LGHNA and CDR2 YSLEER. The V end lost 0 bases, the J end lost 4 bases, and 14 bases lay between the germline ends. The CDR3 is 16 amino acids.